This entry describes one T cell receptor beta chain. Antigen unknown. They ran version v3.0 of the immunoSEQ assay at survey level. Sequencing targeted about 35,000-50,000 T-cell genomes per sample. The assay was immunoSEQ multiplex PCR, and TCRdb's table has in-frame clones only and misses some. The sample holds about 34,000 clones, more than 75% seen once. Trimming removed 6 bases from V and 6 bases from J; junction bases left unmatched: 3. Germline values: CDR1 MNHNS, CDR2 SASEGT. This CDR3 region has 12 residues. This sample is part of a study of long-term antiretroviral therapy in people with HIV. Study-level results: Those clones which expanded before ART made up the dominant part of the repertoire at all time points.

Every one of the donors gave at least one pre-ART PBMC sample and at least two post-ART PBMC samples. The samples, holding about 0.95-10 million cryopreserved PBMC, were thawed before DNA extraction was carried out. Sample: unsorted PBMCs, taken 1.9 years after starting antiretroviral therapy. This rearrangement joins TRBV6-1 to TRBJ2-3; TRBD2 matches 7 bases. The source of this sequence is a young man with HIV. CDR3 sequence reads: CASRWTRDTQYF. As DNA, the CDR3 is TGTGCCAGCAGGTGGACTAGGGATACGCAGTATTTT.